This T cell receptor beta chain was captured by sequencing in a study of blood T cell repertoires in COVID-19. About the study: The cDNA or gDNA used as material had been derived from T cells, B-cell-depleted T cells, or PBMCs.

Per the study methods: Estimation of nucleated cell counts was performed using reference gene primer amplification. Some clones are missing from TCRdb's copy, which holds only in-frame ones; the method was immunoSEQ multiplex PCR. That table is the source of V, J and clone size, and D and trimming were worked out from the DNA. The table has under 45,000 clones, 76% seen once. The V and J ends lost 3 bases and 0 bases, in that order; junction bases with no gene match: 8. Germline values: CDR1 KGHDR, CDR2 SFDVKD. This CDR3 has 17 residues. Sequenced input: peripheral blood. The V gene is TRBV24-1, the J gene TRBJ2-3, with 7 positions matching TRBD1. The receptor comes from a man older than 75 with acute or convalescent COVID-19. CDR3 nucleotides: TGTGCCACCAGTGATCCCGGGACAGCTTCTAGCACAGATACGCAGTATTTT. Its protein is CATSDPGTASSTDTQYF.